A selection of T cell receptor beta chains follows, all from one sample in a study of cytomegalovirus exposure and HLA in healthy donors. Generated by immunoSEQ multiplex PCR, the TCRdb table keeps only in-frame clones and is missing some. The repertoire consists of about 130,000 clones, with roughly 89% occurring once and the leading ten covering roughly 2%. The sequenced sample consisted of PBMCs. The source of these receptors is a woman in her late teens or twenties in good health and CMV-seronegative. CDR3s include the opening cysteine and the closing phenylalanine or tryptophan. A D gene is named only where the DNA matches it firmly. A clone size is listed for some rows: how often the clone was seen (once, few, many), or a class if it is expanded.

TGTGCCAGCTCACGGCTAAGGACCGGGACAGGGGTTGATGAGCAGTTCTTC | CASSRLRTGTGVDEQFF | TRBD1 | TRBV18 | once | TRBJ2-1
TGTGCCAGCAGCTTGGGGGCAGGTACGCAGTATTTT | CASSLGAGTQYF | . | TRBV5-6 | . | TRBJ2-3
TGTGCCAGTGAAAGGTGGGGAGACGGGGAGCTGTTTTTT | CASERWGDGELFF | . | TRBV11-2 | . | TRBJ2-2
TGTGCCAGCAGTCGACAGGGGGAGATCACTGAAGCTTTCTTT | CASSRQGEITEAFF | TRBD1 | TRBV6-6 | . | TRBJ1-1
TGTGCCAGCACCTCCGGCGGGACAGGGAACACCGGGGAGCTGTTTTTT | CASTSGGTGNTGELFF | TRBD1 | TRBV13 | . | TRBJ2-2
TGTGCCAGCAGTCTCCTATCGACTAGCGGGAGCCACGAGCAGTACTTC | CASSLLSTSGSHEQYF | TRBD2 | TRBV28 | . | TRBJ2-7
TGTGCCAGCAGTGTGAGTTGGGAGCAGTACTTC | CASSVSWEQYF | . | TRBV28 | . | TRBJ2-7
TGTGCCAGCAGTTCCCGGACAGTATCCCACGAGCAGTACTTC | CASSSRTVSHEQYF | . | TRBV5-6 | . | TRBJ2-7
TGTGCCAGCAGGCCACTAGCGGAGCCCACAGATACGCAGTATTTT | CASRPLAEPTDTQYF | TRBD2 | TRBV7-6 | . | TRBJ2-3
TGTGCCAGTAGTTCTCGACTAGCGGGAGGGAGATTATACAATGAGCAGTTCTTC | CASSSRLAGGRLYNEQFF | TRBD2 | TRBV19 | . | TRBJ2-1
TGTGCCAGCAGTCAAACTAGCGGGCCACCCTACGAGCAGTACTTC | CASSQTSGPPYEQYF | TRBD2 | TRBV11-2 | . | TRBJ2-7
TGTGCCAGTAGTGCCCGGACAGGCAATCAGCCCCAGCATTTT | CASSARTGNQPQHF | . | TRBV19 | . | TRBJ1-5
TGTGCCAGCAACACACCTGAGACTCTCCACGAGCAGTACTTC | CASNTPETLHEQYF | . | TRBV27 | . | TRBJ2-7
TGTGCCAGCAGCCCCGGGGGACTAGCGGGAAACATTCAGTACTTC | CASSPGGLAGNIQYF | TRBD2 | TRBV27 | . | TRBJ2-4
TGTGCCAGCAGCTTAGGGACTAGCGGGAGGAGCTCCTACAATGAGCAGTTCTTC | CASSLGTSGRSSYNEQFF | TRBD2 | TRBV11-2 | . | TRBJ2-1
TGTGCCAGCTCACCAAGAGGGCAGTCCTACGAGCAGTACTTC | CASSPRGQSYEQYF | . | TRBV18 | . | TRBJ2-7
TGCGCCACCCCGGGGGGTGGCCTAGCGGGAAGAAGCTCCTACGAGCAGTACTTC | CATPGGGLAGRSSYEQYF | TRBD2 | TRBV10-1 | . | TRBJ2-7
TGTGCCAGCAGCAAACGCCTAGCAACTAATGAAAAACTGTTTTTT | CASSKRLATNEKLFF | . | TRBV7-2 | . | TRBJ1-4
TGCGCCAGCAGCTTGGCCTACATAACAGGGGCAGGCTATGGCTACACCTTC | CASSLAYITGAGYGYTF | TRBD1 | TRBV5-1 | . | TRBJ1-2
TGTGCCAGCAGTCTACGCGGGAGCTCCTACAATGAGCAGTTCTTC | CASSLRGSSYNEQFF | TRBD2 | TRBV2 | . | TRBJ2-1
TGTGCCAGCAGCCCGTCCGGCACAGATACGCAGTATTTT | CASSPSGTDTQYF | . | TRBV5-4 | . | TRBJ2-3
TGTGCCAGCAGCCTTTCGACTAGCGGGCTTGGCTCCTACAATGAGCAGTTCTTC | CASSLSTSGLGSYNEQFF | TRBD2 | TRBV7-2 | . | TRBJ2-1
TGTGCTAGTGTTACTAGCGGGAGTACCCACTACAATGAGCAGTTCTTC | CASVTSGSTHYNEQFF | TRBD2 | TRBV12-5 | . | TRBJ2-1
TGCGCCAGCAGCCAAGAGGAGAGTCGGGTCTACGAGCAGTACTTC | CASSQEESRVYEQYF | . | TRBV4-1 | . | TRBJ2-7